This TCR beta chain was sequenced for a study of T cell responses to AZD1222 COVID-19 vaccine. Looked up from germline, CDR1 is LGHDT and CDR2 is YNNKEL (reference sequence). This CDR3 is built from 13 residues. Trimming took off 5 bases at V and 1 base at J, with 8 bases between the two ends. Sequencing was performed with immunoSEQ multiplex PCR; in TCRdb, only in-frame clones are kept and a portion is missing. The sample lists 110,000 or so clones; around 90% were seen once. The receptor's source is an adult in good health. The V gene is TRBV3-1 (or the pseudogene TRBV3-2), the J gene TRBJ1-1; possible D gene TRBD1, 6 bases. Sequences were derived from peripheral blood, sampled on day 0 of MenACWY control vaccination. The CDR3 DNA reads as TGTGCCAGCAGCTTCAGGGGGAACACTGAAGCTTTCTTT. Translating it yields CASSFRGNTEAFF.